This T cell receptor beta chain was identified in a study of cytomegalovirus exposure and HLA in healthy donors. Study observations and caveats: High specificity and sensitivity for cytomegalovirus status were reported for the classifier. The study listed 150 to 200 cytomegalovirus-associated TCR beta chains. Most TCR sequences were uncommon, yet certain public TCRs appeared in many donors.

Clones were read by immunoSEQ multiplex PCR, and TCRdb kept only the in-frame ones, dropping some. The sample records about 170,000 clones, over 85% being singletons. Separate from the roughly 700-subject first cohort, the approximately 130-subject validation cohort was the one that the donors belonged to. V shed 8 bases, J shed 4 bases, and the junction held 4 bases outside the gene matches. Germline V gene data show CDR1 as SGHAT and CDR2 as FQDESV (reference sequence). The CDR3 spans 14 residues. With regard to this clone: The antigen is undetermined.

Sequenced input: PBMCs. The sequence was collected from a man between 18 and 35 years old in good health and CMV-seropositive. This rearrangement joins TRBV11-1 to TRBJ2-5, with TRBD2 matching 13 bases. As DNA, the CDR3 is TGTGCCAGCCGACTAGCGGGAGGAGGAGAGACCCAGTACTTC. Translation gives CASRLAGGGETQYF.